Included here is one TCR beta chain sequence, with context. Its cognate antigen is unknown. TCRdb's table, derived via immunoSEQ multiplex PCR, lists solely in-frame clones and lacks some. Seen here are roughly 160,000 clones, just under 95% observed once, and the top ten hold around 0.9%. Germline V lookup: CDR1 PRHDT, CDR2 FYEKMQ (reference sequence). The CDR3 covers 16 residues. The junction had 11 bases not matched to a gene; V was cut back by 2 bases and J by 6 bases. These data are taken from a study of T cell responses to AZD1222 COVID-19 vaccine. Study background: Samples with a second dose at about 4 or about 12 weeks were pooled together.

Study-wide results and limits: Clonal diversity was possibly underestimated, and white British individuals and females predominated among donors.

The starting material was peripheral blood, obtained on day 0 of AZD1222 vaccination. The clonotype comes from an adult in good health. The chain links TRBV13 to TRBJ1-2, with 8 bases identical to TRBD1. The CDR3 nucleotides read TGTGCCAGCAGCTTAAGCGAGGACAGGGTAGGGGATGGCTACACCTTC. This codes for CASSLSEDRVGDGYTF.